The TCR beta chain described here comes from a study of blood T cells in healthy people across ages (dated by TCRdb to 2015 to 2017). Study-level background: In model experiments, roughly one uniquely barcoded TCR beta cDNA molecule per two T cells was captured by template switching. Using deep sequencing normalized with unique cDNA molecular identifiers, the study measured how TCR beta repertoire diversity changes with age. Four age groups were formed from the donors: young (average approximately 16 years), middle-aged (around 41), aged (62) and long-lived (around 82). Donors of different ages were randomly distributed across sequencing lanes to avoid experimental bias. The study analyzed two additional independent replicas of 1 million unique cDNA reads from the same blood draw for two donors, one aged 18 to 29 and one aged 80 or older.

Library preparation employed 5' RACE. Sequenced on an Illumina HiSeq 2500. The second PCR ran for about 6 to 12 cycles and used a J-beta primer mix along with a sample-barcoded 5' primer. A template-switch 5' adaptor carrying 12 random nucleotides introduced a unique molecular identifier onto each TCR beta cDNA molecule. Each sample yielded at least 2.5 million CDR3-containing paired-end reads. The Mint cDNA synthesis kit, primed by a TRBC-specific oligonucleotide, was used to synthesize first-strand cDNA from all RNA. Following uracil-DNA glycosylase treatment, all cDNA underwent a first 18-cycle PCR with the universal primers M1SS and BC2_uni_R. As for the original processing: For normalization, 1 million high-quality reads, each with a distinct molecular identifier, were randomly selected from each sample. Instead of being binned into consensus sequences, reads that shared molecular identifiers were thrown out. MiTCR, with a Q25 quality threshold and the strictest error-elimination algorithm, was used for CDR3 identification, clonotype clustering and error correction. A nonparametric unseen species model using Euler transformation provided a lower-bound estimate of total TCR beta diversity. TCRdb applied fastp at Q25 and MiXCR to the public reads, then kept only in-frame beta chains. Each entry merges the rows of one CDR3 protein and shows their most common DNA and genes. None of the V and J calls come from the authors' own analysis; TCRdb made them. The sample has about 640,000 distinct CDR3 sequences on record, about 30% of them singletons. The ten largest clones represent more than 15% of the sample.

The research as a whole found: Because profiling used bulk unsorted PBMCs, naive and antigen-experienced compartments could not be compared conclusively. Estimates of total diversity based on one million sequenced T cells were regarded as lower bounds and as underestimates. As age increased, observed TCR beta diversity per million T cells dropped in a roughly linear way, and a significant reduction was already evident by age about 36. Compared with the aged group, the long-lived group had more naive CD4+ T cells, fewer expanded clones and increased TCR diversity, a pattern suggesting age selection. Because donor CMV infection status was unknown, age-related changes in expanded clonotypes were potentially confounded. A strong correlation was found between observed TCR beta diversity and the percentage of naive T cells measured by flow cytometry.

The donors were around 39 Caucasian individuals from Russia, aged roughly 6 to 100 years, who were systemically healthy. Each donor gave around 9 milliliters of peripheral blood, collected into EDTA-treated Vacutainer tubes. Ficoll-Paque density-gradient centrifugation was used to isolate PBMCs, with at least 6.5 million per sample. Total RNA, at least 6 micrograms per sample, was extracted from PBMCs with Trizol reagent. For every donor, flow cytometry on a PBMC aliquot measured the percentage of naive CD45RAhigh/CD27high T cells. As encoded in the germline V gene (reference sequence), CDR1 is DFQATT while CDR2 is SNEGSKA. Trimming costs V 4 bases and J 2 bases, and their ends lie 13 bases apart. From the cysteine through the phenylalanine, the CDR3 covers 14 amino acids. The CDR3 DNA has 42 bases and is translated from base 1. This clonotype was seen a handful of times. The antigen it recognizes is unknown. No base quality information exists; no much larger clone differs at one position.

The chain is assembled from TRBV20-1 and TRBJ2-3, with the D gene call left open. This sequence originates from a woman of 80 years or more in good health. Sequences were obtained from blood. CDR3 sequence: CSATRSSFTDTQYF. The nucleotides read TGCAGTGCTACCCGATCGTCTTTCACAGATACGCAGTATTTT.